These T cell receptor beta chains were read from a single sample in a study of vaccination and CD4 T cells after COVID-19. TCRdb reprocessed the PCR reads via MiXCR and lists one record per CDR3 protein. The repertoire holds 8,500 to 13,000 distinct CDR3 sequences, with more than 65% as singletons. No antigen is known for these receptors. The material sequenced was CD4+ T cells from blood, cultured in vitro. These receptors all come from a human donor who had recovered from COVID-19. Both conserved end residues are part of each CDR3.

J gene: TRBJ2-5
V gene: TRBV20-1
CDR3 protein: CSAKYRETQYF

J gene: TRBJ1-1
V gene: TRBV7-9
CDR3 protein: CASSLGTSGAEAFF

J gene: TRBJ2-3
V gene: TRBV7-2
CDR3 protein: CASSLAQSRGPDTQYF

J gene: TRBJ2-5
V gene: TRBV19
CDR3 protein: CASSIQGGPQETQYF

J gene: TRBJ1-1
V gene: TRBV6-1
CDR3 protein: CASSQGMNTEAFF

J gene: TRBJ2-5
V gene: TRBV12-3/TRBV12-4
CDR3 protein: CASSFISGYQETQYF

J gene: TRBJ2-5
V gene: TRBV7-7
CDR3 protein: CASSSGETQYF

J gene: TRBJ2-3
V gene: TRBV6-5
CDR3 protein: CASSYPGRNTQYF

J gene: TRBJ1-1
V gene: TRBV6-1
CDR3 protein: CASRRGLNTEAFF

J gene: TRBJ2-7
V gene: TRBV28
CDR3 protein: CASSHPRGTLIYEQYF

J gene: TRBJ1-2
V gene: TRBV27
CDR3 protein: CASSSNRGGYTF

J gene: TRBJ2-7
V gene: TRBV27
CDR3 protein: CASSLFGTSGTPEQYF

J gene: TRBJ1-5
V gene: TRBV28
CDR3 protein: CASSAGSAGAGNQPQHF

J gene: TRBJ2-1
V gene: TRBV7-2
CDR3 protein: CASSFGPMDNEQFF

J gene: TRBJ1-5
V gene: TRBV10-3
CDR3 protein: CAIRRGANQPQHF

J gene: TRBJ1-1
V gene: TRBV7-8
CDR3 protein: CASSLGGRGGAFF

J gene: TRBJ1-5
V gene: TRBV6-1
CDR3 protein: CASSQQGPPQPQHF

J gene: TRBJ1-2
V gene: TRBV29-1
CDR3 protein: CSALRVREYGYTF

J gene: TRBJ1-1
V gene: TRBV20-1
CDR3 protein: CSAALGGAGNTEAFF

J gene: TRBJ1-2
V gene: TRBV6-5
CDR3 protein: CASSYSWGAYGYTF

J gene: TRBJ2-7
V gene: TRBV28
CDR3 protein: CASGPGQVPYEQYF

J gene: TRBJ1-2
V gene: TRBV6-1
CDR3 protein: CASSEGRGRGGYTF

J gene: TRBJ1-5
V gene: TRBV6-2/TRBV6-3
CDR3 protein: CASTVQGRFQPQHF

J gene: TRBJ2-3
V gene: TRBV7-2
CDR3 protein: CASSSPITDTQYF

J gene: TRBJ1-6
V gene: TRBV2
CDR3 protein: CASMGGRNSPLHF

J gene: TRBJ2-7
V gene: TRBV7-2
CDR3 protein: CASSQAWAVTEQYF

J gene: TRBJ2-3
V gene: TRBV2
CDR3 protein: CASSERTRGSTDTQYF